The rows below give T cell receptor beta chains drawn from one sample of a study of blood T cell repertoires in COVID-19. TCRdb's copy holds only in-frame clones and misses some; the assay was immunoSEQ multiplex PCR. The table shows over 100,000 clones, with about four fifths occurring only once. The sample comprised peripheral blood. These receptors came from a woman in her sixties or seventies with acute or convalescent COVID-19. Each CDR3 is given with its conserved first and last residue. The D gene is left open where the match is weak.

TRBV19	TRBJ2-1	NA	TGTGCCTCGCAGGGCCCCTACAATGAGCAGTTCTTC	CASQGPYNEQFF
TRBV7-2	TRBJ2-5	NA	TGTGCCAGCAGCTTAGTTAGTGGGGGGGCTACGGAGACCCAGTACTTC	CASSLVSGGATETQYF
TRBV19	TRBJ1-3	TRBD1	TGTGCCAGCCTGGACAGGGCGATCTCTGGAAACACCATATATTTT	CASLDRAISGNTIYF
TRBV20-1	TRBJ1-4	NA	TGCAGTGCTGAACTGAATGAAAAACTGTTTTTT	CSAELNEKLFF
TRBV2	TRBJ1-2	NA	TGTGCCAGCAGTGAGTTAGAGAACAGGGATCCCTATGGCTACACCTTC	CASSELENRDPYGYTF
TRBV5-4	TRBJ1-2	NA	TGTGCCAGCAGCTTGGGGGCGGGGGGCCGCTATGGCTACACCTTC	CASSLGAGGRYGYTF
TRBV19	TRBJ1-2	TRBD1	TGTGCCAGTAGTGCCCGAGGAGGGACAGCTTTTAACTATGGCTACACCTTC	CASSARGGTAFNYGYTF
TRBV24-1	TRBJ1-5	NA	TGTGCCACCAGTGACCACAGGAATCAGCCCCAGCATTTT	CATSDHRNQPQHF
TRBV9	TRBJ1-3	NA	TGTGCCAGCAGCGTAGAAGCGTTGGGAAACACCATATATTTT	CASSVEALGNTIYF
TRBV7-7	TRBJ2-1	TRBD1	TGTGCCAGCAGCTTAGGACCCGACAGGGCGCGGTTCTTC	CASSLGPDRARFF
TRBV25-1	TRBJ1-2	TRBD1	TGTGCCAGCAGTGTAACAGGGGGCTATGGCTACACCTTC	CASSVTGGYGYTF